This T cell receptor beta chain was identified in a study of T cell responses to AZD1222 COVID-19 vaccine. TCRdb's table, derived via immunoSEQ multiplex PCR, lists solely in-frame clones and lacks some. The data contain 150,000 to 200,000 clones, 90% to 95% of them singletons. As for this clone: The antigen remains unidentified.

Findings of the study overall: Sampling that yielded the repertoires occurred only after the peak T cell response. Vaccination with two AZD1222 doses was followed by a rise in Spike-specific TCR breadth and depth. Baseline seropositivity characterized only a handful of AZD1222 recipients. Per reports, nearly half of all spike-specific TCRs target regions that are unmutated in variants.

The length of the CDR3 is 16 residues. Per germline, CDR1 SGHVS and CDR2 FQNEAQ. V was pared by 4 bases and J by 7 bases, with 22 bases between. The source was peripheral blood, collected 28 days after the second AZD1222 dose. The rearrangement joins TRBV7-8 to TRBJ1-2, with a weak D call TRBD1 (6 bases). The sequence was collected from an adult who received the AZD1222 COVID-19 vaccine. This CDR3 reads CASSSGLQGLTVGYTF. The CDR3 DNA is TGTGCCAGCAGCTCTGGGTTACAGGGACTTACGGTTGGCTACACCTTC.